These 26 T cell receptor beta chains were all obtained from the same sample, sequenced in a study of T cells in Graves' hyperthyroidism and ophthalmopathy. Amplified TCR beta CDR3 regions derived from RNA transcripts. Carried out on the TCR CDR3, a first-round RT-PCR used the HTBI primer set. One entry per CDR3 protein, called by TCRdb with MiXCR from the multiplex PCR reads. The sample contains 300,000 to 400,000 distinct CDR3 sequences, roughly a fifth of which appear only once. Sample: blood. The receptors shown here come from a woman aged 50 to 60 with Graves' hyperthyroidism.

This clonotype was counted between two and nine times. This chain connects TRBV19 to TRBJ1-1, with D hard to call. The CDR3 is made up of 12 amino acids. Trimming took 6 bases from V and 6 from J, leaving 11 bases between them. In germline, CDR1 is LNHDA, CDR2 SQIVND (reference sequence). CDR3 coding DNA: TGTGCCAGTAGCCCGAGTGGGGCTGAAGCTTTCTTT. This translates into CASSPSGAEAFF.

This clonotype was counted ten times or more. The V call is TRBV20-1, the J call TRBJ2-1; tentatively, D is TRBD1 (5 bases). Between the trimmed V and J ends, which lost 1 base and 9 bases, there was a span of 13 bases. This CDR3 region has 13 residues. CDR1 is DFQATT and CDR2 is SNEGSKA in the germline V gene (reference sequence). The CDR3 bases are TGCAGTGCTAGAGGGGGCCAGTTGGCTGAGCAGTTCTTC. Its protein is CSARGGQLAEQFF.

The sample holds many counts of this clonotype. The chain uses TRBV30 and TRBJ2-7; D not resolved. The V end was cut by 1 base, the J end by 3 bases, with 10 bases between. CDR1 and CDR2 (germline): GTSNPN, SVGIG (reference sequence). The CDR3 runs 13 residues. The CDR3 DNA follows: TGTGCCTGGAGTGCCCGACTTCACTACGAGCAGTACTTC. It codes for CAWSARLHYEQYF.

The gene calls are TRBV2 and TRBJ1-1; the D gene is possibly TRBD1 (5 bases). The CDR3 runs 13 residues. CDR1 and CDR2 (germline): SNHLY, FYNNEI. Trimming pared 7 bases from V and 4 bases from J, leaving 13 bases between. CDR3 nucleotides: TGTGCCAGCACCACGACTGACAGCACTGAAGCTTTCTTT. It is translated as CASTTTDSTEAFF.

The gene calls are TRBV19 and TRBJ1-2, with D hard to call. Per the germline V gene, CDR1 is LNHDA and CDR2 is SQIVND (reference sequence). This CDR3 spans 13 amino acids. Trimming removed 1 base from V and 8 bases from J, with 11 bases in between. The CDR3 nucleotides read TGTGCCAGTAGTATAGGAGGGTTTGGCGGCTACACCTTC. Protein sequence: CASSIGGFGGYTF.

This clonotype was seen repeatedly, ten times or more. This chain joins TRBV20-1 and TRBJ1-5; TRBD1 aligns across 9 bases. V gave up 3 bases and J gave up 1 base; unmatched junction bases: 7. Germline loops: CDR1 DFQATT, CDR2 SNEGSKA (reference sequence). This CDR3 comprises 16 residues. CDR3 sequence: CSASRTGAGSNQPQHF. The DNA for the CDR3 is TGCAGTGCTAGTCGGACAGGGGCCGGGAGCAATCAGCCCCAGCATTTT.

The table lists this clonotype with many counts. The chain couples TRBV2 to TRBJ2-3, with 14 positions matching TRBD2. Germline V CDR1 and CDR2: SNHLY, FYNNEI. CDR3 size: 17 residues. V lost 4 bases, J lost 4 bases, and 7 bases stayed unmatched. In DNA, the CDR3 is TGTGCCAGCAGTGGCCCGGGACTAGCGGGAGCAGCAGATACGCAGTATTTT. This translates into CASSGPGLAGAADTQYF.

The sample holds many counts of this clonotype. V usage is TRBV28 and J usage is TRBJ1-2; D is perhaps TRBD1 (6 bases). Germline assignment: CDR1 MDHEN and CDR2 SYDVKM. V lost 2 bases and J lost 3, with 7 bases in between. The CDR3 length is 13 residues. As DNA, the CDR3 is TGTGCCAGCAGTTTAGGACAGCACTATGGCTACACCTTC. The encoded protein is CASSLGQHYGYTF.

The rearrangement links TRBV10-3 to TRBJ1-2; 9 bases are a match to TRBD1. The CDR3 consists of 12 residues. The J segment lost 7 bases and the V segment lost 11 bases, leaving 8 bases of the junction unmatched. The V gene's germline CDR1 is ENHRY and CDR2 SYGVKD. CDR3 coding DNA: TGTGCCGCCACAGGGGGCCTCGGTGGCTACACCTTC. It encodes CAATGGLGGYTF.

The chain employs TRBV5-1 and TRBJ2-2; D is perhaps TRBD1 (5 bases). The V end lost 3 bases, the J end lost 9 bases, and 12 bases lay between the germline ends. CDR1 and CDR2 from the germline V gene are SGHRS and YFSETQ. This CDR3 has 13 residues. The CDR3 DNA is TGCGCCAGCAGCTCCCCCCCGGACAGGGAGCTGTTTTTT. Protein product: CASSSPPDRELFF.

In its sample, this clonotype was seen many times. V is TRBV3-1 and J is TRBJ2-3; D perhaps matches TRBD2 (5 bases). CDR3 length equals 14 residues. From germline, CDR1 is LGHDT and CDR2 YNNKEL (reference sequence). With 3 bases removed from V and 2 bases from J, the gap between germline ends came to 9 bases. CDR3 amino acids: CASSQLANTDTQYF. CDR3 sequence (DNA): TGTGCCAGCAGCCAGCTAGCCAACACAGATACGCAGTATTTT.

This clonotype was counted ten times or more. V is TRBV28 and J is TRBJ1-5, with D possibly TRBD1 on 6 matching bases. V lost 5 bases and J 3 bases, leaving 17 bases between the germline ends. The CDR3 totals 16 residues. The germline CDR1 and CDR2 sequences are MDHEN and SYDVKM. CDR3 nucleotide sequence: TGTGCCAGCAGTCCCTGGTTGGGGGCCTCCAATCAGCCCCAGCATTTT. Encoded protein: CASSPWLGASNQPQHF.

This rearrangement joins TRBV5-6 to TRBJ1-5; possible D gene TRBD1, 5 bases. CDR1 and CDR2 from the germline V gene are SGHDT and YYEEEE. The V gene lost 2 bases and the J gene lost 7 bases, with 13 bases spanning the gap. The CDR3 extends over 14 amino acids. The CDR3: CASSFGRAQQPQHF. In DNA form, the CDR3 reads TGTGCCAGCAGCTTCGGCAGGGCCCAACAGCCCCAGCATTTT.

The J gene is TRBJ1-1, the V gene TRBV7-6; 8 bases align to TRBD1. This CDR3 region has 16 residues. After removal of 3 bases from V and 2 bases from J, the junction contained 8 bases not matched to a gene. From germline, CDR1 is SGHVS and CDR2 FNYEAQ. The CDR3 nucleotides read TGTGCCAGCAGCTTCGGATCAGGGGGCGAAAACACTGAAGCTTTCTTT. It is translated as CASSFGSGGENTEAFF. The whole variable domain, filled in from reference TRBV7-6 and TRBJ1-1, reads GAGVSQSPRYKVTKRGQDVALRCDPISGHVSLYWYRQALGQGPEFLTYFNYEAQQDKSGLPNDRFSAERPEGSISTLTIQRTEQRDSAMYRCASSFGSGGENTEAFFGQGTRLTVV.

This chain links TRBV4-1 with TRBJ1-3, with 7 positions matching TRBD1. The CDR3 contains 15 residues. J was trimmed by 7 bases and V by 1 base; bases with no gene match: 7. The germline CDR1 and CDR2 sequences are MGHRA and YSYEKL. The CDR3 reads CASSQVVGGGNTIYF. CDR3 bases: TGCGCCAGCAGCCAAGTCGTAGGGGGCGGGAACACCATATATTTT.

This clonotype was counted between two and nine times. J is TRBJ2-3 and V is TRBV24-1; 7 bases are a match to TRBD2. Germline loops: CDR1 KGHDR, CDR2 SFDVKD. J lost 0 bases, V lost 8 bases, and 4 bases had no gene match. This CDR3 is 14 amino acids long. CDR3 nucleotides: TGTGCCACCATGGCGCGGGGGAGCACAGATACGCAGTATTTT. It specifies CATMARGSTDTQYF.

This clonotype was recorded a few times. This may be a read error, as it is one base from a much larger clone. The J gene is TRBJ2-1, the V gene TRBV20-1, with D possibly being TRBD1 (5 bases). The CDR3 runs 13 residues. Trimming left V 3 bases short and J 10 bases short, with 16 bases between. Germline CDR1 and CDR2: DFQATT and SNEGSKA (reference sequence). CDR3 bases: TGCAGTGCTAGCGAGGCAGGGCGCGACGAGCAGTTCTTC. It yields the protein CSASEAGRDEQFF.

This clonotype showed up just a few times. The V and J genes are TRBV7-9 and TRBJ1-1; D is uncertain. The CDR3 extends over 13 amino acids. Trimming cost V 2 bases and J 1 base, with 5 bases left between them. CDR1 and CDR2 from the germline V gene are SEHNR and FQNEAQ (reference sequence). This CDR3 reads CASSLIENTEAFF. As DNA, the CDR3 is TGTGCCAGCAGCTTAATAGAGAACACTGAAGCTTTCTTT.

This clonotype has a count of ten or more. This chain uses TRBV2 with TRBJ1-1, with D uncertain. The V end was cut by 10 bases, the J end by 4 bases, with 13 bases between. Germline V gene data show CDR1 as SNHLY and CDR2 as FYNNEI. The CDR3 extends over 12 amino acids. CDR3 residues: CATRGSATEAFF. CDR3 bases: TGTGCCACTCGAGGGTCGGCCACTGAAGCTTTCTTT.

This clonotype was picked up many times. CDR3 DNA: TGCAGCGTCCAGGGGGCAAGGGACACTGAAGCTTTCTTT. Protein: CSVQGARDTEAFF. The rearrangement joins TRBV29-1 to TRBJ1-1, with 8 bases fitting TRBD1. Germline lookup yields CDR1 SQVTM and CDR2 ANQGSEA. V was clipped by 6 bases and J by 3 bases; unmatched bases: 6. This CDR3 is built from 13 residues.

This chain links TRBV20-1 with TRBJ1-2; D call uncertain. The CDR3 length is 14 residues. The V end lost 5 bases, the J end lost 4 bases, and 17 bases lay between the germline ends. Germline V gives CDR1 DFQATT, CDR2 SNEGSKA (reference sequence). CDR3 sequence (DNA): TGCAGTGCTGCGGGTACGGGGATGGGCTATGGCTACACCTTC. Residues: CSAAGTGMGYGYTF.

This clonotype came up a few times. A read error may explain this, as a much larger clone is one base away. The chain joins TRBV28 to TRBJ1-6; unclear D gene. Germline values: CDR1 MDHEN, CDR2 SYDVKM. This CDR3 is 16 amino acids long. CDR3 in amino acids: CAGSSTSSSYNSPLHF. In nucleotides, the CDR3 is TGTGCCGGCAGTTCCACGTCGAGCTCCTATAATTCACCCCTCCACTTT.

There are many counts of this clonotype. The V and J genes are TRBV11-2 and TRBJ1-1; D unresolved. The CDR3 is 13 amino acids. V was clipped by 1 base and J by 5 bases, with 8 bases between them. CDR1 and CDR2 (germline): SGHAT, FQNNGV. For the CDR3, the DNA is TGTGCCAGCAGCTTAGTAAGGCGAACTGAAGCTTTCTTT. Protein: CASSLVRRTEAFF.

There are many counts of this clonotype. The J gene is TRBJ1-2, the V gene TRBV24-1; 7 nucleotides align to TRBD1. V shed 6 bases, J shed 1 base, and the junction held 1 base outside the gene matches. CDR1 and CDR2 (germline): KGHDR, SFDVKD. The CDR3 extends over 13 amino acids. CDR3 loop: CATSRGRNYGYTF. CDR3 in DNA: TGTGCCACCAGTAGGGGGCGTAACTATGGCTACACCTTC.

This clonotype was seen repeatedly, ten times or more. This chain uses TRBV30 with TRBJ1-4; 8 bases are shared with TRBD1. Germline assignment: CDR1 GTSNPN and CDR2 SVGIG (reference sequence). J was trimmed by 7 bases and V by 4 bases; bases with no gene match: 8. The CDR3 is 14 residues long. The CDR3 region is CAWNPGTGSEKLFF. For the CDR3, the DNA is TGTGCCTGGAACCCCGGGACAGGAAGTGAAAAACTGTTTTTT.

This clonotype has a count of ten or more. V and J are TRBV12-3 or TRBV12-4 and TRBJ1-3, with 7 bases matching TRBD1. V lost 5 bases to trimming and J lost 6 bases; unmatched junction nucleotides: 7. The CDR3 is 14 residues long. The CDR3 here is CASSEGAPLNTIYF. In DNA form, the CDR3 reads TGTGCCAGCAGTGAGGGGGCTCCTCTAAACACCATATATTTT.